This passage covers 7 T cell receptor beta chains from one sample sequenced in a study of blood T cell repertoires in COVID-19. Here immunoSEQ multiplex PCR was the method, and the copy in TCRdb shows in-frame clones only, minus some. The table includes roughly 99,000 clones, more than 70% detected once. Sequencing input: peripheral blood. These receptors were obtained from a human donor in a cohort sampled during active COVID-19.

The chain has TRBV7-6 and TRBJ2-1; 10 nucleotides agree with TRBD1. V was pared by 1 base and J by 10 bases, with 4 bases of the junction left unmatched. The germline CDR1 and CDR2 sequences are SGHVS and FNYEAQ. There are 14 residues in the CDR3. CDR3 residues: CASSLGTGGGEQFF. As DNA, the CDR3 is TGTGCCAGCAGCTTAGGGACAGGGGGAGGAGAGCAGTTCTTC.

The chain carries TRBV3-1 (or the pseudogene TRBV3-2) and TRBJ1-5, with a weak D call TRBD1 (6 bases). Looked up from germline, CDR1 is LGHDT and CDR2 is YNNKEL (reference sequence). The CDR3 is made up of 15 amino acids. Trimming removed 0 bases at V and 4 bases at J, with 10 bases between. This CDR3 reads CASSQDGGGNQPQHF. The DNA of the CDR3 is TGTGCCAGCAGCCAAGATGGGGGCGGGAATCAGCCCCAGCATTTT.

This rearrangement joins TRBV4-1 to TRBJ2-5; 10 bases fit TRBD2. This CDR3 has 16 amino acids. The germline gives CDR1 MGHRA, CDR2 YSYEKL. V shed 1 base, J shed 1 base, and the junction held 3 bases outside the gene matches. DNA of the CDR3: TGCGCCAGCAGCCAAGTAGGACTAGCGGTCCAAGAGACCCAGTACTTC. Translation: CASSQVGLAVQETQYF.

The chain couples TRBV5-4 to TRBJ2-1; 8 bases are a match to TRBD2. Germline-derived CDR1 and CDR2 are SGHNT and YYREEE (reference sequence). V gave up 4 bases and J gave up 3 bases; unmatched junction bases: 6. The CDR3 contains 15 residues. CDR3 nucleotides: TGTGCCAGCAGCCTCAAGACTAGCGACTACAATGAGCAGTTCTTC. Its protein product is CASSLKTSDYNEQFF.

This clone turned up a few times. The sample carries other DNA sequences with the same CDR3. This sequence joins TRBV4-1 and TRBJ1-2; 8 nucleotides match TRBD1. Germline V gene data show CDR1 as MGHRA and CDR2 as YSYEKL. The length of the CDR3 is 11 residues. Trimming removed 6 bases from V and 11 bases from J; junction bases left unmatched: 5. CDR3 in DNA: TGCGCCAGCAGTAGAGACAGGGGATACACCTTC. Translated, it gives CASSRDRGYTF.

The CDR3 spells CASSARDRDNSPLHF. Here the CDR3 DNA reads TGTGCCAGCAGCGCGCGGGACAGGGATAATTCACCCCTCCACTTT. This chain joins TRBV9 and TRBJ1-6; 9 nucleotides align to TRBD1. The germline V gene encodes CDR1 SGDLS and CDR2 YYNGEE. This CDR3 region has 15 residues. The V and J ends lost 3 bases and 5 bases, in that order; junction bases with no gene match: 3.

This clone is a singleton in its sample. The chain couples TRBV4-3 to TRBJ1-2; maybe TRBD1 (5 bases). CDR1 LGHNA and CDR2 YSLEER come from the germline V gene. The CDR3 is 16 residues long. V was pared by 0 bases and J by 4 bases, with 15 bases between. In nucleotides, the CDR3 is TGCGCCAGCAGCCAAGATTGGCTCCAGGGCCGCTATGGCTACACCTTC. As protein: CASSQDWLQGRYGYTF.